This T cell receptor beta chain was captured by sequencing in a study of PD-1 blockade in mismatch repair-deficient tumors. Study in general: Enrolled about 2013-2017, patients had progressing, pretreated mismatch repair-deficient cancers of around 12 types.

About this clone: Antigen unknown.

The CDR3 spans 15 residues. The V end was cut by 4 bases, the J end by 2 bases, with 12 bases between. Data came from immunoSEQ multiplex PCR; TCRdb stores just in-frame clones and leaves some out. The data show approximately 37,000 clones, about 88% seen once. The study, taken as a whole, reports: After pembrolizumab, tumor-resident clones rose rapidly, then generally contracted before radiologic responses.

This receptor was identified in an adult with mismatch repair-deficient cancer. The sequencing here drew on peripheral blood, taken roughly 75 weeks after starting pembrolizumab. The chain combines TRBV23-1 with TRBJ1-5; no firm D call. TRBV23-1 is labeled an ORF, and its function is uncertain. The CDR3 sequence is CASSLRSQGNQPQHF. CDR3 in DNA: TGCGCCAGCAGTCTCCGATCTCAGGGCAATCAGCCCCAGCATTTT.